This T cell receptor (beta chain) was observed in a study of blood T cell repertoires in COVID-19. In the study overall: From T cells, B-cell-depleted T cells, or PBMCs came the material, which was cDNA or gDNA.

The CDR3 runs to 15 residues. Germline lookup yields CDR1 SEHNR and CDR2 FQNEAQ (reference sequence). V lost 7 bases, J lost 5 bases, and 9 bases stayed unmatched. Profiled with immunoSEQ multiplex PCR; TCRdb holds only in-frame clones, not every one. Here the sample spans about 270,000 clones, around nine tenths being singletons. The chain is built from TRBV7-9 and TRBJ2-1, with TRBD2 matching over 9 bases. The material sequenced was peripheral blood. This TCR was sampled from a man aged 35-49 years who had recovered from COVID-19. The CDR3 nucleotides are TGTGCCAGCACCCTTATTGGGACTAGCAACAATGAGCAGTTCTTC. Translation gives CASTLIGTSNNEQFF.